The 27 T cell receptor beta chains reported below all come from one sample, sequenced in a study of blood T cells in healthy people across ages. Using a J-beta primer mix together with a sample-barcoded 5' primer, a second PCR was run for roughly 6 to 12 cycles. TCRdb fed the 5' RACE reads into MiXCR, producing one record per CDR3 protein. The sample has around 1.5 million distinct CDR3 sequences; 45% to 70% are singletons. Source material: blood. The receptors were sampled from a man younger than 35 in good health.

The chain is built from TRBV7-9 and TRBJ2-5; TRBD2 agrees at 14 bases. The CDR3 has 16 residues. The germline V gene encodes CDR1 SEHNR and CDR2 FQNEAQ (reference sequence). V shed 5 bases, J shed 4 bases, and the junction held 6 bases outside the gene matches. CDR3 nucleotides: TGTGCCAGCAGCAGAACCGGACTAGCGGGAGGAGAGACCCAGTACTTC. This translates into CASSRTGLAGGETQYF.

The CDR3 sequence is CSVAGTGTTGELFF. The CDR3 DNA follows: TGCAGCGTTGCGGGGACAGGGACCACCGGGGAGCTGTTTTTT. The chain employs TRBV29-1 and TRBJ2-2; 9 bases match TRBD1. From germline, CDR1 is SQVTM and CDR2 ANQGSEA. V lost 4 bases, J lost 4 bases, and 4 bases stayed unmatched. This CDR3 region has 14 residues.

The V call is TRBV4-1, the J call TRBJ1-5; D ambiguous. This CDR3 spans 15 amino acids. V was clipped by 0 bases and J by 0 bases, with 6 bases between them. From germline, CDR1 is MGHRA and CDR2 YSYEKL. CDR3 sequence (DNA): TGCGCCAGCAGCCAAGAGGCGTATAGCAATCAGCCCCAGCATTTT. Translation: CASSQEAYSNQPQHF.

This chain connects TRBV6-5 to TRBJ2-5, with 7 bases fitting TRBD1. CDR1 is MNHEY and CDR2 is SVGAGI in the germline V gene. The CDR3 sequence is 16 residues long. Germline trimming cut 4 bases from V and 5 bases from J; bases unmatched to any gene: 13. The CDR3 here is CASSWGIGGAWETQYF. The DNA of the CDR3 is TGTGCCAGCAGTTGGGGAATAGGGGGCGCGTGGGAGACCCAGTACTTC.

The CDR3 is CASKQTGGAEDEQYF. The CDR3 bases are TGCGCCAGCAAGCAGACAGGGGGCGCCGAGGATGAGCAGTACTTC. The rearrangement joins TRBV4-1 to TRBJ2-5; 10 bases are shared with TRBD1. The trim removed 7 bases at V and 11 bases at J, leaving 16 bases unmatched. The CDR3 is 15 amino acids. Germline CDR1 and CDR2: MGHRA and YSYEKL.

This clonotype was detected a few times. The chain links TRBV29-1 to TRBJ1-2; D perhaps matches TRBD1 (6 bases). CDR1 and CDR2 from the germline V gene are SQVTM and ANQGSEA. The germline V and J ends were trimmed by 4 bases and 3 bases, with 15 bases remaining between them. This CDR3 is built from 14 residues. The CDR3, as DNA: TGCAGCGTTGCGCAGGGGAGGGCGGACTATGGCTACACCTTC. Translating gives CSVAQGRADYGYTF.

This chain's CDR3 is CASSRSDASNYGYTF. The CDR3 nucleotides are TGCGCCAGCAGCCGGTCGGACGCCTCTAACTATGGCTACACCTTC. V gene TRBV4-3 combines with J gene TRBJ1-2; unclear D gene. This CDR3 is 15 amino acids long. With 4 bases removed from V and 0 bases from J, the gap between germline ends came to 12 bases. CDR1 is LGHNA and CDR2 is YSLEER in the germline V gene.

The chain carries TRBV4-3 and TRBJ2-5; possibly TRBD2 for D (5 bases). The germline V and J ends were trimmed by 2 bases and 2 bases, with 12 bases remaining between them. The CDR3 is 15 amino acids. CDR1 is LGHNA, CDR2 YSLEER, per germline. The CDR3 spells CASSQQFWTQETQYF. In nucleotides, the CDR3 is TGCGCCAGCAGCCAACAATTTTGGACTCAAGAGACCCAGTACTTC.

The chain combines TRBV6-6 with TRBJ2-5; the D gene could be TRBD1 or TRBD2 (5 bases each). In germline, CDR1 is MNHNY, CDR2 SVGAGI (reference sequence). The CDR3 has 16 amino acids. Trimming shortened V by 2 bases and J by 5 bases, and 18 bases separated the two germline ends. CDR3 amino acids: CASSYETGTQRETQYF. The DNA of the CDR3 is TGTGCCAGCAGTTACGAGACCGGGACCCAGCGGGAGACCCAGTACTTC.

This clonotype was counted at least ten times. As DNA, the CDR3 is TGTGCCAGCAGTTATAACTACGAGCAGTACTTC. Protein sequence: CASSYNYEQYF. The gene calls are TRBV6-6 and TRBJ2-7; D call uncertain. This CDR3 contains 11 residues. Germline-derived CDR1 and CDR2 are MNHNY and SVGAGI (reference sequence). V lost 3 bases and J 3 bases, leaving 3 bases between the germline ends.

The gene calls are TRBV7-2 and TRBJ2-7, with 11 nucleotides matching TRBD1. CDR3 length equals 16 residues. V lost 5 bases, J lost 2 bases, and 8 bases stayed unmatched. CDR1 and CDR2 from the germline V gene are SGHTA and FQGNSA. DNA for the CDR3: TGTGCCAGCAGCCGGACGGGACAGGGGGTTCCCTACGAGCAGTACTTC. Translation: CASSRTGQGVPYEQYF.

This clonotype has a handful of counts. The genes are TRBV4-1 and TRBJ1-2; D call uncertain. The V gene lost 6 bases and the J gene lost 5 bases, with 25 bases spanning the gap. CDR3 length: 17 amino acids. The germline gives CDR1 MGHRA, CDR2 YSYEKL. For the CDR3, the DNA is TGCGCCAGCAGACAAACCCTCTTGGCGTCGGAAAAATATGGCTACACCTTC. Encoded protein: CASRQTLLASEKYGYTF.

This chain connects TRBV15 to TRBJ2-7, with D perhaps matching TRBD1 (5 bases). Germline V gives CDR1 LNHNV, CDR2 YYDKDF (reference sequence). The ends were cut back, 0 bases at V and 3 bases at J, with 12 bases in the middle. This CDR3 is built from 15 residues. DNA of the CDR3: TGTGCCACCAGCAGAGAGAACAGGAGAATCTACGAGCAGTACTTC. As protein: CATSRENRRIYEQYF.

In its sample, this clonotype was seen a few times. This chain connects TRBV5-1 to TRBJ2-7; D may be TRBD2 (5 bases). Trimming cost V 1 base and J 7 bases, with 15 bases left between them. CDR1 and CDR2 (germline): SGHRS, YFSETQ. This CDR3 spans 14 amino acids. As DNA, the CDR3 is TGCGCCAGCAGCTTGTCTAAAGCCCCGGGGGAGCAGTACTTC. Protein product: CASSLSKAPGEQYF.

This chain connects TRBV29-1 to TRBJ2-1, with D hard to call. Trimming cost V 5 bases and J 8 bases, with 4 bases left between them. The CDR3 has 9 residues. Germline V lookup: CDR1 SQVTM, CDR2 ANQGSEA. The DNA for the CDR3 is TGCAGCGTTCAATATGAGCAGTTCTTC. Translating it yields CSVQYEQFF.

This clonotype was counted only a few times. The rearrangement links TRBV10-2 to TRBJ2-3, with TRBD2 as a possible D gene (5 bases). Trimming cost V 4 bases and J 10 bases, with 12 bases left between them. Germline lookup yields CDR1 WSHSY and CDR2 SAAADI. The CDR3 consists of 12 residues. CDR3 DNA: TGCGCCAGCAGTGCCCGAGGGTGGGCGCAGTATTTT. This sequence encodes CASSARGWAQYF.

CDR3 DNA: TGTGCCACCACGGATACAGGGAACTATGGCTACACCTTC. Protein sequence: CATTDTGNYGYTF. The genes are TRBV6-9 and TRBJ1-2, with a tentative D call TRBD1 (6 bases). Germline V gene lookup returns CDR1 MNHGY and CDR2 SVAAGI. The CDR3 runs to 13 residues. The V gene lost 10 bases and the J gene lost 2 bases, with 14 bases spanning the gap.

V and J are TRBV7-2 and TRBJ2-3, with 9 bases that match TRBD1. V was clipped by 3 bases and J by 6 bases; unmatched bases: 7. The germline CDR1 and CDR2 sequences are SGHTA and FQGNSA. CDR3 length equals 15 residues. CDR3 coding DNA: TGTGCCAGCAGCTTGGGGGGACAGGGCGGGGATACGCAGTATTTT. It is translated as CASSLGGQGGDTQYF.

The chain carries TRBV4-3 and TRBJ1-2, with unresolved D. CDR3 length equals 14 residues. The ends were cut back, 3 bases at V and 6 bases at J, with 14 bases in the middle. Germline CDR1 LGHNA, CDR2 YSLEER. CDR3 in amino acids: CASSHELRPDGYTF. The CDR3 DNA is TGCGCCAGCAGCCATGAATTACGGCCCGATGGCTACACCTTC.

This sequence joins TRBV25-1 and TRBJ1-1, with TRBD1 as a possible D gene (6 bases). The CDR3 extends over 15 amino acids. Trimming shortened V by 6 bases and J by 0 bases, and 14 bases separated the two germline ends. CDR1 MGHDK and CDR2 SYGVNS come from the germline V gene. The chain's CDR3 is CASRRTVALNTEAFF. The CDR3 region has the DNA TGTGCCAGCAGAAGGACAGTGGCCTTGAACACTGAAGCTTTCTTT. The variable domain in full, with the rest retrieved from reference TRBV25-1 and TRBJ1-1, is EADIYQTPRYLVIGTGKKITLECSQTMGHDKMYWYQQDPGMELHLIHYSYGVNSTEKGDLSSESTVSRIRTEHFPLTLESARPSHTSQYLCASRRTVALNTEAFFGQGTRLTVV.

The chain employs TRBV20-1 and TRBJ1-2, with D possibly matching TRBD1 (6 bases). This CDR3 is 13 amino acids long. V was shortened by 3 bases and J by 4 bases, with 12 bases between the two germline ends. CDR1 is DFQATT, CDR2 SNEGSKA, per germline (reference sequence). The CDR3 coding sequence is TGCAGTGCTAGCGGGGGGCTTTCCTATGGCTACACCTTC. Protein: CSASGGLSYGYTF.

This clonotype was seen only a few times. V and J are TRBV4-3 and TRBJ2-5; 7 bases line up with TRBD1. The CDR3 has 15 residues. The trim removed 4 bases at V and 2 bases at J, leaving 7 bases unmatched. Germline V gene lookup returns CDR1 LGHNA and CDR2 YSLEER. The CDR3 nucleotides are TGCGCCAGCAGCCTCGGACAGGAGGCTCAAGAGACCCAGTACTTC. This encodes CASSLGQEAQETQYF.

V and J are TRBV6-6 and TRBJ2-1; 7 positions agree with TRBD1. Germline lookup yields CDR1 MNHNY and CDR2 SVGAGI (reference sequence). CDR3 length equals 14 residues. The ends lost 5 bases at V and 3 bases at J; junction bases unmatched: 4. CDR3 region: CASSGTAFYNEQFF. Written as DNA, the CDR3 is TGTGCCAGCAGTGGGACAGCTTTCTACAATGAGCAGTTCTTC.

This clonotype was counted a few times. The chain employs TRBV29-1 and TRBJ1-1; TRBD1 agrees at 10 bases. CDR1 is SQVTM, CDR2 ANQGSEA, per germline. Germline trimming cut 5 bases from V and 5 bases from J; bases unmatched to any gene: 8. This CDR3 spans 14 amino acids. CDR3 DNA: TGCAGCGTTATGAGACAGGGGGCGCCGACTGAAGCTTTCTTT. It specifies CSVMRQGAPTEAFF.

A few counts support this clonotype. A much more abundant neighbour one base away suggests this may be a read error. V usage is TRBV27 and J usage is TRBJ1-1; D not certain. Per the germline V gene, CDR1 is MNHEY and CDR2 is SMNVEV (reference sequence). Trimming removed 3 bases at V and 0 bases at J, with 8 bases between. This CDR3 has 14 residues. The CDR3 nucleotides are TGTGCCAGCAGTTTTTTGAGCGTGAACACTGAAGCTTTCTTT. It codes for CASSFLSVNTEAFF.

This clonotype was recorded once. The genes are TRBV7-9 and TRBJ2-1; weak D call: TRBD2 (5 bases). Germline V gene lookup returns CDR1 SEHNR and CDR2 FQNEAQ (reference sequence). CDR3 size: 15 residues. Trimming removed 4 bases at V and 8 bases at J, with 18 bases between. The CDR3 reads CASSSPLEDHDEQFF. CDR3 DNA: TGTGCCAGCAGCTCTCCACTAGAGGACCACGATGAGCAGTTCTTC.

The V call is TRBV6-2 or TRBV6-3, the J call TRBJ2-1; D is perhaps TRBD1 (5 bases). The germline CDR1 and CDR2 sequences are MNHEY and SVGEGT. V was clipped by 1 base and J by 9 bases, with 7 bases between them. The CDR3 contains 12 residues. The CDR3 DNA reads as TGTGCCAGCAGTTACTTCCAGGGTGAGCAGTTCTTC. Its translation is CASSYFQGEQFF.